Each of the 29 T cell receptor beta chains below was sequenced from the same sample in a study of blood T cell repertoires in COVID-19. Some clones are missing from TCRdb's copy, which holds only in-frame ones; the method was immunoSEQ multiplex PCR. The sample records about 360,000 clones, roughly 90% being singletons. Sequencing was carried out using peripheral blood. The receptors originated from an older woman with COVID-19, enrolled during active disease.

V gene TRBV2 combines with J gene TRBJ2-7; no clear D gene. V lost 6 bases, J lost 6 bases, and 12 bases lay in between. Germline V gene sequence: CDR1 SNHLY, CDR2 FYNNEI. The CDR3 consists of 12 residues. For the CDR3, the DNA is TGTGCCAGCAGCGGATCAGCAGGCGAGCAGTACTTC. This gives the protein CASSGSAGEQYF.

V and J are TRBV2 and TRBJ1-5, with TRBD1 matching 9 bases. This CDR3 is 13 amino acids long. Germline V gene lookup returns CDR1 SNHLY and CDR2 FYNNEI. CDR3 sequence reads: CAGTGNLNQPQHF. The CDR3 nucleotides read TGTGCTGGGACAGGGAATCTAAATCAGCCCCAGCATTTT.

The chain combines TRBV10-1 with TRBJ2-2; 8 nucleotides match TRBD2. CDR3 size: 15 residues. The junction had 6 bases not matched to a gene; V was cut back by 8 bases and J by 1 base. CDR1 is WNHNN and CDR2 is SYGVQD in the germline V gene (reference sequence). The CDR3 is CASAQSGGNTGELFF. For the CDR3, the DNA is TGCGCCAGCGCACAGAGCGGGGGGAACACCGGGGAGCTGTTTTTT.

The chain joins TRBV27 to TRBJ1-1; D may be TRBD1 (6 bases). CDR3 length: 13 residues. Trimming took 5 bases from V and 11 from J, leaving 18 bases between them. The germline V gene has CDR1 MNHEY and CDR2 SMNVEV (reference sequence). The CDR3 DNA reads TGTGCCAGCAGTCTTCGGACAGACCTGAGTGCTTTCTTT. This encodes CASSLRTDLSAFF.

This sequence joins TRBV11-3 and TRBJ2-3, with TRBD1 matching 7 bases. Germline CDR1 is SGHNT and CDR2 is YENEEA. Trimming took 8 bases from V and 11 from J; bases not matched to a gene: 13. The CDR3 has 13 residues. The CDR3 nucleotides are TGTGCCAGCGGGGGATACACGGGACAGAGGCAGTATTTT. Its protein is CASGGYTGQRQYF.

The CDR3 here is CASRTPGQGVTEAFF. The CDR3 DNA follows: TGTGCCAGCAGGACTCCGGGACAGGGCGTCACTGAAGCTTTCTTT. The V and J genes are TRBV7-9 and TRBJ1-1, with 9 bases identical to TRBD1. CDR1 SEHNR and CDR2 FQNEAQ come from the germline V gene (reference sequence). V was clipped by 6 bases and J by 4 bases; unmatched bases: 9. This CDR3 has 15 amino acids.

This clone was seen once. V is TRBV7-2 and J is TRBJ1-5; D is uncertain. This CDR3 is built from 14 residues. Germline lookup yields CDR1 SGHTA and CDR2 FQGNSA. V was cut by 2 bases and J by 0 bases, with 5 bases left in between. This CDR3 is CASSLFSSNQPQHF. CDR3 nucleotide sequence: TGTGCCAGCAGCTTATTCTCTAGCAATCAGCCCCAGCATTTT.

The rearrangement links TRBV5-1 to TRBJ2-7; 12 bases fit TRBD2. This CDR3 spans 14 amino acids. Germline V gene lookup returns CDR1 SGHRS and CDR2 YFSETQ. The trim removed 3 bases at V and 4 bases at J, leaving 2 bases unmatched. The CDR3 is CASSWTSGAYEQYF. The CDR3 DNA reads as TGCGCCAGCAGCTGGACTAGCGGGGCTTACGAGCAGTACTTC.

The V and J genes are TRBV6-4 and TRBJ2-1; 7 nucleotides match TRBD1. This CDR3 is 15 amino acids long. V gave up 4 bases and J gave up 1 base; unmatched junction bases: 4. Germline V gives CDR1 MRHNA, CDR2 SNTAGT. CDR3: CASSVDRVSYNEQFF. In DNA, the CDR3 is TGTGCCAGCAGTGTTGACAGGGTGTCCTACAATGAGCAGTTCTTC.

This chain joins TRBV11-3 and TRBJ2-5; the match to TRBD2 covers 8 bases. J lost 4 bases, V lost 1 base, and 11 bases had no gene match. Per the germline V gene, CDR1 is SGHNT and CDR2 is YENEEA. The CDR3 consists of 17 residues. CDR3 amino acids: CASSLGRTGGYGETQYF. Here the CDR3 DNA reads TGTGCCAGCAGCTTAGGGAGGACGGGGGGGTATGGAGAGACCCAGTACTTC. Full variable domain (rest looked up from reference TRBV11-3 and TRBJ2-5): EAGVVQSPRYKIIEKKQPVAFWCNPISGHNTLYWYLQNLGQGPELLIRYENEEAVDDSQLPKDRFSAERLKGVDSTLKIQPAELGDSAVYLCASSLGRTGGYGETQYFGPGTRLLVL.

For this clone: Given a much more abundant clone one base away, this may be a read error. The DNA of the CDR3 is TGTGCCAGCAGGGGACAGTTGAACACTGAAGCTTTCTTT. Protein product: CASRGQLNTEAFF. The chain joins TRBV2 to TRBJ1-1; 7 bases are shared with TRBD1. CDR3 size: 13 residues. The ends lost 6 bases at V and 0 bases at J; junction bases unmatched: 1. The V gene's germline CDR1 is SNHLY and CDR2 FYNNEI. The whole variable domain, filled in from reference TRBV2 and TRBJ1-1, reads EPEVTQTPSHQVTQMGQEVILRCVPISNHLYFYWYRQILGQKVEFLVSFYNNEISEKSEIFDDQFSVERPDGSNFTLKIRSTKLEDSAMYFCASRGQLNTEAFFGQGTRLTVV.

With regard to this clone: This sample also contains other DNA sequences that code for the same CDR3. The V gene is TRBV7-9, the J gene TRBJ1-1, with a weak D call TRBD1 (6 bases). CDR3 length: 12 residues. Per the germline V gene, CDR1 is SEHNR and CDR2 is FQNEAQ (reference sequence). Trimming removed 0 bases from V and 8 bases from J, with 7 bases in between. In nucleotides, the CDR3 is TGTGCCAGCAGCTTAGCACAGGGAGAAGCTTTCTTT. It encodes CASSLAQGEAFF. The full variable domain, completed using reference TRBV7-9 and TRBJ1-1, is DTGVSQNPRHKITKRGQNVTFRCDPISEHNRLYWYRQTLGQGPEFLTYFQNEAQLEKSRLLSDRFSAERPKGSFSTLEIQRTEQGDSAMYLCASSLAQGEAFFGQGTRLTVV.

The genes are TRBV19 and TRBJ2-7, with 12 bases matching TRBD2. Germline assignment: CDR1 LNHDA and CDR2 SQIVND (reference sequence). CDR3 size: 17 residues. Unmatched junction bases numbered 18, after V lost 8 bases and J lost 7 bases. This CDR3 reads CASSASGGALGLREQYF. The CDR3 coding sequence is TGTGCCAGTTCGGCTAGCGGGGGGGCCCTAGGGCTTCGGGAGCAGTACTTC.

This clone was recorded a few times. The rearrangement joins TRBV7-7 to TRBJ1-1; D remains unclear. V was pared by 2 bases and J by 1 base, with 5 bases between. Germline loops: CDR1 SSHAT, CDR2 FNYEAQ (reference sequence). CDR3 length: 13 amino acids. CDR3: CASSLRENTEAFF. Written as DNA, the CDR3 is TGTGCCAGCAGCTTACGGGAGAACACTGAAGCTTTCTTT.

V gene TRBV6-5 combines with J gene TRBJ1-5; 9 bases agree with TRBD1. Germline V gives CDR1 MNHEY, CDR2 SVGAGI. The CDR3 runs to 14 residues. V shed 7 bases and J 4 bases; nucleotides not matched to a gene: 5. This CDR3 reads CASTRTGANQPQHF. The DNA of the CDR3 is TGTGCCAGCACACGGACAGGGGCAAATCAGCCCCAGCATTTT.

This sequence joins TRBV9 and TRBJ1-1, with D perhaps matching TRBD1 (5 bases). The V gene lost 3 bases and the J gene lost 1 base, with 13 bases spanning the gap. The CDR3 has 15 residues. Per the germline V gene, CDR1 is SGDLS and CDR2 is YYNGEE. As DNA, the CDR3 is TGTGCCAGCAGCGCGGAAGGGGTAGGGAACACTGAAGCTTTCTTT. Translating gives CASSAEGVGNTEAFF.

The genes are TRBV3-1 (or the pseudogene TRBV3-2) and TRBJ1-1; maybe TRBD1 (5 bases). The V end was cut by 0 bases, the J end by 6 bases, with 14 bases between. CDR1 is LGHDT and CDR2 is YNNKEL in the germline V gene (reference sequence). The CDR3 consists of 15 residues. The CDR3 loop is CASSQDFQGGAEAFF. CDR3 coding DNA: TGTGCCAGCAGCCAAGATTTTCAGGGAGGGGCTGAAGCTTTCTTT.

The chain uses TRBV7-9 and TRBJ2-3, with TRBD2 matching 13 bases. The germline CDR1 and CDR2 sequences are SEHNR and FQNEAQ (reference sequence). J was trimmed by 0 bases and V by 5 bases; bases with no gene match: 8. The CDR3 totals 18 residues. The CDR3 spells CASSPRTSGGYSTDTQYF. CDR3 bases: TGTGCCAGCAGCCCAAGGACTAGCGGGGGCTATAGCACAGATACGCAGTATTTT.

The V gene is TRBV18, the J gene TRBJ1-3; TRBD1 agrees at 10 bases. The CDR3 sequence is 14 residues long. Germline CDR1 KGHSH, CDR2 LQKENI. With V trimmed by 4 bases and J by 7 bases, 4 bases remained unmatched. This CDR3 reads CASSLTGGRNTIYF. For the CDR3, the DNA is TGTGCCAGCTCACTGACAGGGGGCAGGAACACCATATATTTT.

The rearrangement joins TRBV6-2 or TRBV6-3 to TRBJ1-1; 11 bases match TRBD1. From germline, CDR1 is MNHEY and CDR2 SVGEGT. V lost 5 bases and J lost 1; bases outside the gene matches: 6. The CDR3 spans 16 residues. The CDR3 DNA follows: TGTGCCAGCAGTCCGGACAGGGGGCGGGGGAACACTGAAGCTTTCTTT. Its translation: CASSPDRGRGNTEAFF.

The chain combines TRBV3-1 (or the pseudogene TRBV3-2) with TRBJ2-4; D might be TRBD1 (6 bases). Between the trimmed V and J ends, which lost 3 bases and 5 bases, there was a span of 11 bases. Looked up from germline, CDR1 is LGHDT and CDR2 is YNNKEL (reference sequence). The CDR3 covers 14 residues. The CDR3: CASSQAGTQNIQYF. As DNA, the CDR3 is TGTGCCAGCAGCCAGGCCGGGACACAAAACATTCAGTACTTC.

The chain has TRBV15 and TRBJ2-3; 7 nucleotides align to TRBD2. The CDR3 runs to 13 residues. Germline V CDR1 and CDR2: LNHNV, YYDKDF (reference sequence). V trimming: 7 bases; J trimming: 11 bases; junction bases outside the gene matches: 12. Here the CDR3 reads CATILTGGAGQYF. The CDR3 region has the DNA TGTGCCACCATTCTGACGGGGGGAGCTGGGCAGTATTTT.

This rearrangement joins TRBV27 to TRBJ1-1, with a weak D call TRBD1 (6 bases). With 2 bases removed from V and 5 bases from J, the gap between germline ends came to 24 bases. The CDR3 has 18 amino acids. Germline V gene sequence: CDR1 MNHEY, CDR2 SMNVEV (reference sequence). The chain's CDR3 is CASSLRLGGRNRYTEAFF. DNA for the CDR3: TGTGCCAGCAGTTTACGCTTGGGGGGGCGAAATCGGTATACTGAAGCTTTCTTT.

The J gene is TRBJ2-1, the V gene TRBV5-1, with D possibly TRBD1 on 6 matching bases. CDR1 is SGHRS and CDR2 is YFSETQ in the germline V gene. The CDR3 spans 16 residues. The V end lost 2 bases, the J end lost 7 bases, and 19 bases lay between the germline ends. The CDR3 spells CASSFHRERSENEQFF. CDR3 nucleotides: TGCGCCAGCAGCTTTCACAGGGAGCGGAGTGAGAATGAGCAGTTCTTC.

V usage is TRBV7-9 and J usage is TRBJ2-1; D is unclear. The germline gives CDR1 SEHNR, CDR2 FQNEAQ (reference sequence). The CDR3 has 14 residues. Deletions cut 1 base from V and 1 base from J, with 5 bases between. CDR3 sequence (DNA): TGTGCCAGCAGCTTAGTCCAGTCCTACAATGAGCAGTTCTTC. Translated, it gives CASSLVQSYNEQFF. The full variable domain, its missing parts supplied by reference TRBV7-9 and TRBJ2-1, is DTGVSQNPRHKITKRGQNVTFRCDPISEHNRLYWYRQTLGQGPEFLTYFQNEAQLEKSRLLSDRFSAERPKGSFSTLEIQRTEQGDSAMYLCASSLVQSYNEQFFGPGTRLTVL.

The chain uses TRBV27 and TRBJ1-5; D unresolved. The CDR3 has 14 residues. The germline V gene has CDR1 MNHEY and CDR2 SMNVEV (reference sequence). The V gene lost 1 base and the J gene lost 2 bases, with 6 bases spanning the gap. CDR3 protein: CASSLFIGNQPQHF. CDR3 nucleotide sequence: TGTGCCAGCAGTTTATTCATAGGCAATCAGCCCCAGCATTTT.

This sequence joins TRBV19 and TRBJ1-3; D is ambiguous. This CDR3 comprises 16 residues. Between the trimmed V and J ends, which lost 7 bases and 4 bases, there was a span of 20 bases. CDR1 is LNHDA and CDR2 is SQIVND in the germline V gene (reference sequence). The CDR3, as DNA: TGTGCCAGTACCCCAAGAGGGAATCGGGCCGGAAACACCATATATTTT. It encodes CASTPRGNRAGNTIYF.

This chain uses TRBV5-6 with TRBJ2-7, with D tentatively TRBD1 (5 bases). The germline gives CDR1 SGHDT, CDR2 YYEEEE. There are 14 residues in the CDR3. Trimming cost V 1 base and J 1 base, with 9 bases left between them. For the CDR3, the DNA is TGTGCCAGCAGCTTGACAGGAATATCCTACGAGCAGTACTTC. Translating it yields CASSLTGISYEQYF.

In its sample, this clone was seen once. The V and J genes are TRBV7-8 and TRBJ1-2, with D hard to call. The germline gives CDR1 SGHVS, CDR2 FQNEAQ. The CDR3 has 13 residues. V lost 3 bases, J lost 7 bases, and 12 bases lay in between. The CDR3 sequence: CASSFNGEVGYTF. The CDR3 DNA reads TGTGCCAGCAGCTTCAATGGGGAGGTTGGCTACACCTTC.